Below are 8 T cell receptor beta chains sequenced from a single sample in a study of blood T cells in healthy people across ages. A second 7 to 11 cycle PCR used barcoded and J-beta primers. Using its own MiXCR run on the 5' RACE reads, TCRdb lists one record per CDR3 protein. This table has more than 700,000 distinct CDR3 sequences, approximately 55% appearing once. The specimen sequenced was blood. These receptors originate from an elderly man in good health.

This clonotype has more than one count but fewer than ten. The V and J genes are TRBV5-1 and TRBJ2-1; 7 bases line up with TRBD2. The ends lost 4 bases at V and 5 bases at J; junction bases unmatched: 6. The CDR3 has 14 amino acids. CDR1 SGHRS and CDR2 YFSETQ come from the germline V gene. The CDR3: CASSKSGTNNEQFF. The CDR3 DNA is TGCGCCAGCAGCAAATCCGGGACTAACAATGAGCAGTTCTTC. Based on the CDR3 plus reference TRBV5-1 and TRBJ2-1, the full variable domain is KAGVTQTPRYLIKTRGQQVTLSCSPISGHRSVSWYQQTPGQGLQFLFEYFSETQRNKGNFPGRFSGRQFSNSRSEMNVSTLELGDSALYLCASSKSGTNNEQFFGPGTRLTVL.

This rearrangement joins TRBV6-6 to TRBJ2-1, with 10 bases lining up with TRBD2. This CDR3 contains 15 residues. V lost 5 bases and J lost 9; bases outside the gene matches: 10. In germline, CDR1 is MNHNY, CDR2 SVGAGI (reference sequence). In DNA form, the CDR3 reads TGTGCCAGCAGTGTCCTAGCGGGAGAGTATGGTGAGCAGTTCTTC. It translates to CASSVLAGEYGEQFF.

The CDR3 DNA sequence: TGTGCCAGCAGCAGCGGGAGCGGAGGCAATGAGCAGTTCTTC. This sequence encodes CASSSGSGGNEQFF. The genes are TRBV6-4 and TRBJ2-1; the match to TRBD2 covers 8 bases. This CDR3 contains 14 residues. CDR1 is MRHNA and CDR2 is SNTAGT in the germline V gene. The ends lost 6 bases at V and 6 bases at J; junction bases unmatched: 7.

About this clonotype: Compared with germline, one end of the junction differs, possibly owing to a read error. The chain links TRBV6-1 to TRBJ1-2, with D hard to call. CDR3 size: 13 residues. Germline lookup yields CDR1 MNHNS and CDR2 SASEGT. In DNA form, the CDR3 reads TGTGCCAGCAGGGAAGCCAGCCAGATCCGCTACACCTTC. This gives the protein CASREASQIRYTF.

This chain connects TRBV11-2 to TRBJ2-7; D might be TRBD2 (6 bases). In germline, CDR1 is SGHAT, CDR2 FQNNGV. Trimming stripped 7 bases from V and 7 bases from J, with 14 bases between. This CDR3 contains 12 residues. The CDR3 region is CASTSLRGEQYF. The CDR3 DNA follows: TGTGCCAGCACCTCCCTACGGGGGGAGCAGTACTTC.

In its sample, this clonotype was seen many times. The chain links TRBV28 to TRBJ2-6; D not resolved. Trimming left V 3 bases short and J 10 bases short, with 10 bases between. In germline, CDR1 is MDHEN, CDR2 SYDVKM. CDR3 size: 13 residues. In DNA form, the CDR3 reads TGTGCCAGCAGTTTTTCGGACGCAAACGTCCTGACTTTC. Protein product: CASSFSDANVLTF.

The chain carries TRBV2 and TRBJ2-5, with 7 bases aligning to TRBD1. The CDR3 length is 15 residues. The V segment lost 6 bases and the J segment 4 bases; nucleotides outside the gene matches: 11. Germline CDR1 SNHLY, CDR2 FYNNEI. The CDR3 region has the DNA TGTGCCAGCAGAAGGCTGGAGACAGGGCGAGAGACCCAGTACTTC. Translating gives CASRRLETGRETQYF.

As to this clonotype: Sequence at one end of the junction differs from germline and may be a read error. The V and J genes are TRBV24-1 and TRBJ2-7, with a possible D match to TRBD1 (6 bases). CDR1 and CDR2 from the germline V gene are KGHDR and SFDVKD. This CDR3 is 16 amino acids long. The DNA of the CDR3 is TGTACCACCAGTGAGCCAGGACAGCGAGGTTCCTACGAGCAGTACTTC. This gives the protein CTTSEPGQRGSYEQYF.